A selection of T cell receptor beta chains follows, all from one sample in a study of T cell changes during pregnancy in multiple sclerosis. Generated by immunoSEQ multiplex PCR, the TCRdb table keeps only in-frame clones and is missing some. Here the sample spans about 24,000 clones, 90% being singletons. The sequencing here drew on CD8+ T cells from peripheral blood mononuclear cells, taken in the third trimester of pregnancy. These receptors came from a female donor in good health, enrolled as a control in a pregnancy study. The CDR3 runs from the conserved cysteine through the conserved F or W. The D gene is left open where the match is weak.

D gene	V gene	J gene	CDR3 DNA	CDR3 protein
TRBD2	TRBV11-2	TRBJ2-1	TGTGCCAGCAGCCGCGGACTAGCGGGAGAGATAACCTACAATGAGCAGTTCTTC	CASSRGLAGEITYNEQFF
TRBD1	TRBV7-4	TRBJ1-2	TGTGCCAGCAGCTCGGGGGGGAGGGGGCTTTTCGGCTACACCTTC	CASSSGGRGLFGYTF
-	TRBV6-5	TRBJ1-4	TGTGCCAGCGGGCAGGTTAATGAAAAACTGTTTTTT	CASGQVNEKLFF
TRBD2	TRBV4-2	TRBJ2-5	TGTGCCAGCAGCCAAACCGGGACTAGCGGGGGGGGCCAAGAGACCCAGTACTTC	CASSQTGTSGGGQETQYF
-	TRBV29-1	TRBJ1-2	TGCAGCGTTGCTCCAGGAAATAACTATGGCTACACCTTC	CSVAPGNNYGYTF
TRBD2	TRBV7-6	TRBJ2-1	TGTGCCAGCAGCTTAGCGGGGGGGAGGAATGAGCAGTTCTTC	CASSLAGGRNEQFF
-	TRBV29-1	TRBJ2-1	TGCAGCGGCTCCGGGAGTTACAATGAGCAGTTCTTC	CSGSGSYNEQFF
TRBD1	TRBV5-6	TRBJ1-5	TGTGCCAGCAGCTTGAATGGACAGGGTATTCAGCCCCAGCATTTT	CASSLNGQGIQPQHF
-	TRBV5-4	TRBJ2-3	TGTGCCAGCAACCCTGGCACGGGGGTATCGAACACAGATACGCAGTATTTT	CASNPGTGVSNTDTQYF
TRBD2	TRBV30	TRBJ2-1	TGTGCCTGGAGTGTAATCGCGGGGGGCTACAATGAGCAGTTCTTC	CAWSVIAGGYNEQFF
TRBD2	TRBV27	TRBJ2-2	TGTGCCAGCAGTCCCTGGCGGGAGCTGGTAGAGGACACCGGGGAGCTGTTTTTT	CASSPWRELVEDTGELFF
-	TRBV29-1	TRBJ1-2	TGCAGCGTTGAACCCCAGGGCACTAACTATGGCTACACCTTC	CSVEPQGTNYGYTF
-	TRBV7-6	TRBJ2-2	TGTGCCAGCAGCTTAGAGCTACGGTCCACCGGGGAGCTGTTTTTT	CASSLELRSTGELFF
TRBD2	TRBV27	TRBJ2-3	TGTGCCAGCAGTTTATATGGGACTAGCGGGGGGGCCCCCACAGATACGCAGTATTTT	CASSLYGTSGGAPTDTQYF
-	TRBV7-9	TRBJ1-5	TGTGCCAGCAGCTCCGGACTGGGCAATCAGCCCCAGCATTTT	CASSSGLGNQPQHF
TRBD1	TRBV15	TRBJ1-1	TGTGCCACCTTGCGGGGGGACAGGAACACTGAAGCTTTCTTT	CATLRGDRNTEAFF
-	TRBV7-9	TRBJ2-5	TGTGCCAGCAGCTTCCTTTCGGGAACCCAAGAGACCCAGTACTTC	CASSFLSGTQETQYF